Below, 3 T cell receptor beta chains from the same sample are listed, as sequenced in a study of Ad26.COV2.S vaccination and SARS-CoV-2 variants. The treatment here: around 19 received Ad26.COV2.S at low or high dose, single or two shots; a few received placebo; per-sample allocation not given. Sampling was done on day 63 after the first vaccine or placebo injection. Only in-frame clones appear in the TCRdb table, and some are missing; sequencing was by immunoSEQ multiplex PCR. In the table there are more than 300,000 clones, around four fifths of which are singletons. The starting material was peripheral blood, obtained in a trial of Ad26.COV2.S vaccine versus placebo. These receptor sequences come from a person aged 18 to 59 who received the Ad26.COV2.S COVID-19 vaccine or a placebo.

The J gene is TRBJ2-3, the V gene TRBV3-1 (or the pseudogene TRBV3-2), with TRBD2 matching over 9 bases. CDR1 is LGHDT and CDR2 is YNNKEL in the germline V gene (reference sequence). V was pared by 4 bases and J by 1 base, with 0 bases of the junction left unmatched. The length of the CDR3 is 14 residues. The DNA for the CDR3 is TGTGCCAGCAGCCTAGCGGGGGGCACAGATACGCAGTATTTT. As protein: CASSLAGGTDTQYF.

As DNA, the CDR3 is TGTGCCAGCAGTGAAGCGGAGCCCCAGCATTTT. Amino acids: CASSEAEPQHF. V gene TRBV2 combines with J gene TRBJ1-5; D is undetermined. This CDR3 contains 11 residues. The V gene lost 0 bases and the J gene lost 8 bases, with 2 bases spanning the gap. CDR1 and CDR2 from the germline V gene are SNHLY and FYNNEI.

V usage is TRBV3-1 (or the pseudogene TRBV3-2) and J usage is TRBJ2-1; TRBD2 aligns across 8 bases. There are 16 residues in the CDR3. The germline gives CDR1 LGHDT, CDR2 YNNKEL (reference sequence). V was clipped by 0 bases and J by 4 bases; unmatched bases: 5. The CDR3 is CASSQDLAGLYNEQFF. In DNA form, the CDR3 reads TGTGCCAGCAGCCAAGATTTAGCGGGGCTATACAATGAGCAGTTCTTC.